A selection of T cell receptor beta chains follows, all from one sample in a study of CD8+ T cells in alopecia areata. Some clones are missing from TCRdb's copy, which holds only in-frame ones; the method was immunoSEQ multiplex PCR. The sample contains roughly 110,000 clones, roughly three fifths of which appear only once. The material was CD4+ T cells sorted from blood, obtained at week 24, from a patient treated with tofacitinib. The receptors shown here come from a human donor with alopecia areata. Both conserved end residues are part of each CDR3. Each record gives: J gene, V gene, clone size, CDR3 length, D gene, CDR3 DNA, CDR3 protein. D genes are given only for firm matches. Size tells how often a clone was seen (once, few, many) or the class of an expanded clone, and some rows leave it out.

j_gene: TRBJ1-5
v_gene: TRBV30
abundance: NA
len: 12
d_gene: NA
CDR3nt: TGTGCCTGGAGTGTACACCCCCAGCCCCAGCATTTT
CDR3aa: CAWSVHPQPQHF

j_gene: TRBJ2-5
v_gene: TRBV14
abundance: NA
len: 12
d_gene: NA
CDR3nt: TGTGCCAGCAGCGGACGGGCAGAGACCCAGTACTTC
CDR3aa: CASSGRAETQYF

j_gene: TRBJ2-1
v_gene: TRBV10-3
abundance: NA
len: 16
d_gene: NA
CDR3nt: TGTGCCATCTCCGGACACCTGGGGATATCGAGCAATGAGCAGTTCTTC
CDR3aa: CAISGHLGISSNEQFF

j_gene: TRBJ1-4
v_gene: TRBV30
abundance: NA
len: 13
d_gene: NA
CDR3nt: TGTGCCTGGAGTAGAGTCGAAGGTGAAAAACTGTTTTTT
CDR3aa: CAWSRVEGEKLFF

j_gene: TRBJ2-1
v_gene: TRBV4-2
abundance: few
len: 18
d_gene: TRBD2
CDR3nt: TGTGCCAGCAGCCAAGATTTCGAGCGGGGAGGGTTGGACAATGAGCAGTTCTTC
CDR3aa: CASSQDFERGGLDNEQFF

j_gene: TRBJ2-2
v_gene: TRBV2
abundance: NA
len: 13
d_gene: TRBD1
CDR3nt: TGTGCCAGCAGTAGACAGGGGTCCGGGGAGCTGTTTTTT
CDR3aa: CASSRQGSGELFF

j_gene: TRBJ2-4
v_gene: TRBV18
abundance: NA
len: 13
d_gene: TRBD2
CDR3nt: TGTGCCAGCTCACCGCCGGGAGGAGACATTCAGTACTTC
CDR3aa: CASSPPGGDIQYF

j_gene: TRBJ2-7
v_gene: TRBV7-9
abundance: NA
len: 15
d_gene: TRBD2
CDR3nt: TGTGCCAGCAGCCTCACTAGCGGGGGCCCAGTCGAGCAGTACTTC
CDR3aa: CASSLTSGGPVEQYF

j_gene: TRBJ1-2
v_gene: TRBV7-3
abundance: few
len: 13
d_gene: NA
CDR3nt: TGTGCCAGCAGCTTAGGTCCGCAGGGACCCTACACCTTC
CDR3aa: CASSLGPQGPYTF

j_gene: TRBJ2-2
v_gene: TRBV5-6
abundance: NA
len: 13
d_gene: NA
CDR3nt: TGTGCCAGCAGCCGGAGTACCATCAAGGAGCTGTTTTTT
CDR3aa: CASSRSTIKELFF

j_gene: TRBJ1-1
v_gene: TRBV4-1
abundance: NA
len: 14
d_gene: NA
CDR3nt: TGCGCCAGCAGCCAATCGTGGGGTTACACTGAAGCTTTCTTT
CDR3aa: CASSQSWGYTEAFF

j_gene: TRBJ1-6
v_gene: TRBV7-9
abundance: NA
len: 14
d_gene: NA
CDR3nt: TGTGCCAGCAGGCTCGGGCAGGGAAGTTCACCCCTCCACTTT
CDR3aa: CASRLGQGSSPLHF

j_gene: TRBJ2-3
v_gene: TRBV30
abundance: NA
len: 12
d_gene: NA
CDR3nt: TGTGCCTGGAGGGCTGTCGGAGATACGCAGTATTTT
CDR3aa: CAWRAVGDTQYF

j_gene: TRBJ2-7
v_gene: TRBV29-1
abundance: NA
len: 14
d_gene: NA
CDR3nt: TGCAGCGTTGGAGCGGTCGCCAGGGCGTACGAGCAGTACTTC
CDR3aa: CSVGAVARAYEQYF

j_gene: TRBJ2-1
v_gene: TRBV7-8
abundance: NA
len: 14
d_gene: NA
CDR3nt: TGTGCCAGCAGCCTACTTTCGGGGGACAATGAGCAGTTCTTC
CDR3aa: CASSLLSGDNEQFF

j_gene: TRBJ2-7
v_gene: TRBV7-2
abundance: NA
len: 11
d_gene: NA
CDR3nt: TGTGCCAGCAGCACCTCCTACGAGCAGTACTTC
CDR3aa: CASSTSYEQYF

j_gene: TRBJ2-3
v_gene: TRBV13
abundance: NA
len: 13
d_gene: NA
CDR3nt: TGTGCCAGCAGCTTAGCTGGCACAGATACGCAGTATTTT
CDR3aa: CASSLAGTDTQYF

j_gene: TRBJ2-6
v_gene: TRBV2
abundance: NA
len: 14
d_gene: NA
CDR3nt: TGTGCCAGGGCGACAGGCCCTGGGGCCAACGTCCTGACTTTC
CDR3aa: CARATGPGANVLTF

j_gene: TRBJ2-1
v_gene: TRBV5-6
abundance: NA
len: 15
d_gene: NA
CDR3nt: TGTGCCAGCAGGGCAAGGGGGAGCTCCTACAATGAGCAGTTCTTC
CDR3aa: CASRARGSSYNEQFF

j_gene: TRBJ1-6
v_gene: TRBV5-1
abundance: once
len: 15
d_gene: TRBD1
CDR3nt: TGCGCCAGCAGCTGGTGGACAGGAGATAATTCACCCCTCCACTTT
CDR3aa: CASSWWTGDNSPLHF

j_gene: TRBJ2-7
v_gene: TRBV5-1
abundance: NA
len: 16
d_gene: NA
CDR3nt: TGCGCCAGCAGCGCGGGCGGTCATACCGATTTGGTCGAGCAGTACTTC
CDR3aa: CASSAGGHTDLVEQYF

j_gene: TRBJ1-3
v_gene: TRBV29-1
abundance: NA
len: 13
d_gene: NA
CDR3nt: TGCAGCGTTGACAAGGACAGAGGAAACACCATATATTTT
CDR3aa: CSVDKDRGNTIYF

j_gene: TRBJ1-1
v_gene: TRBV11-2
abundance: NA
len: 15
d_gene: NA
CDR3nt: TGTGCCAGCAGCTTAGAGCGGACAGTTAACACTGAAGCTTTCTTT
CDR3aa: CASSLERTVNTEAFF

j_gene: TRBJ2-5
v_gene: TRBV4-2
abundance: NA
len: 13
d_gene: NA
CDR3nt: TGTGCCAGCAGCCAAGGACAGCAAGAGACCCAGTACTTC
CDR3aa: CASSQGQQETQYF

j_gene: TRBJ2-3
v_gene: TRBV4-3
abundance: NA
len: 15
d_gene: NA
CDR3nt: TGCGCCAGCAGCCTAGGTGGGGGTAGCACAGATACGCAGTATTTT
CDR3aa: CASSLGGGSTDTQYF

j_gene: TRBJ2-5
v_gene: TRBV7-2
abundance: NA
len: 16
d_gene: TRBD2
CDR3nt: TGTGCCAGCAGCTCCCGTCGGAGCGGGGGGGCCAAGACCCAGTACTTC
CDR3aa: CASSSRRSGGAKTQYF

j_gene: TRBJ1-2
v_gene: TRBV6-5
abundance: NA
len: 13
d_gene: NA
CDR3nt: TGTGCCAGCAGCCGGACACTGAACTATGGCTACACCTTC
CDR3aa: CASSRTLNYGYTF

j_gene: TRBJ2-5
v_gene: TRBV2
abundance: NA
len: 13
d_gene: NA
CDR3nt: TGTGCCAGCAGTGTTAACAGACAAGAGACCCAGTACTTC
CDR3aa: CASSVNRQETQYF

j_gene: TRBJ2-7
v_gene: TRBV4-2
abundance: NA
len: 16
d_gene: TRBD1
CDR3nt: TGTGCCAGCAGCCATGCCGGGACAGGCTCCTCCTACGAGCAGTACTTC
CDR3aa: CASSHAGTGSSYEQYF

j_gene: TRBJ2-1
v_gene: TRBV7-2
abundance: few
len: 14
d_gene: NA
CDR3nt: TGTGCCAGCAGCTTAATAGGGACAAGAAATGAGCAGTTCTTC
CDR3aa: CASSLIGTRNEQFF

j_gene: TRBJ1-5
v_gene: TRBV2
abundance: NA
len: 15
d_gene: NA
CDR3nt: TGTGCCAGCAGTGAACAGAGGATGGGCAATCAGCCCCAGCATTTT
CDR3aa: CASSEQRMGNQPQHF

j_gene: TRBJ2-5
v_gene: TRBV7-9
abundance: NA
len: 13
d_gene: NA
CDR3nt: TGTGCCAGCAGCTTAGCAAGTGGAGAGACCCAGTACTTC
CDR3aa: CASSLASGETQYF

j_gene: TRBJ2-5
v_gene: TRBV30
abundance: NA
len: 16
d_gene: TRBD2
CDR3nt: TGTGCCTGGAGTTTAACTAGCGGGGGGGCGTTAGAGACCCAGTACTTC
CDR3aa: CAWSLTSGGALETQYF

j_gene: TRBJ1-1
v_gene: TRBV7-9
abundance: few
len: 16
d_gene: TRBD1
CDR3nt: TGTGCCAGCAGCACCAGACAGGGGCTTATGAACACTGAAGCTTTCTTT
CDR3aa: CASSTRQGLMNTEAFF

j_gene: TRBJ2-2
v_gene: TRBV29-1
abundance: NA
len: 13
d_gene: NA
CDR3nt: TGCAGCGCCCAGACATCGAACACCGGAGAGCTGTTTTTT
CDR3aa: CSAQTSNTGELFF

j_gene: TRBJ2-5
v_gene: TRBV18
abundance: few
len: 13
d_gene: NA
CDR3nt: TGTGCCAGCTCACCGGGTTCACAAGAGACCCAGTACTTC
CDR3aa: CASSPGSQETQYF

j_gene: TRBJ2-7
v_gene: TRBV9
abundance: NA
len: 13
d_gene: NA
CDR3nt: TGTGCCAGCAGCGTAGCTCCAACCTACGAGCAGTACTTC
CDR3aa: CASSVAPTYEQYF

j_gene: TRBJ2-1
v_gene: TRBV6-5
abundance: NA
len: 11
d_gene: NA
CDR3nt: TGTGCCAGCACTCGGGGGAATGAGCAGTTCTTC
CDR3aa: CASTRGNEQFF